Each of the 13 T cell receptor beta chains below was sequenced from the same sample in a study of memory B cells and T cells in multiple sclerosis. These TCRs' antigens remain unknown. The protocol was immunoSEQ multiplex PCR, while the TCRdb copy is restricted to in-frame clones and leaves out a portion. The table lists over 10,000 clones, roughly 86% of them singletons. CFSE-dim autoproliferating and CFSE-high non-proliferating T cells from unstimulated culture were sequenced separately. Replicate wells were pooled after six to eight days of stimulus-free culture of 5x10^7 CFSE-labeled PBMCs. Sequences were obtained from PBMCs from blood kept in culture. These receptor sequences come from a human donor with multiple sclerosis.

This chain uses TRBV2 with TRBJ2-1, with TRBD2 as a possible D gene (6 bases). The germline V and J ends were trimmed by 6 bases and 1 base, with 22 bases remaining between them. The CDR3 is 18 amino acids. The germline gives CDR1 SNHLY, CDR2 FYNNEI. DNA for the CDR3: TGTGCCAGCAGGGACCTCGGTGGAGGGCCCCCTTCCTACAATGAGCAGTTCTTC. It is translated as CASRDLGGGPPSYNEQFF.

V gene TRBV7-9 combines with J gene TRBJ1-3; tentatively, D is TRBD1 (6 bases). Trimming cost V 1 base and J 2 bases, with 6 bases left between them. Germline V lookup: CDR1 SEHNR, CDR2 FQNEAQ (reference sequence). The CDR3 has 14 residues. CDR3 sequence reads: CASSLGQAGNTIYF. CDR3 nucleotides: TGTGCCAGCAGCTTAGGACAGGCTGGAAACACCATATATTTT.

The rearrangement uses TRBV18 and TRBJ1-5, with D possibly TRBD1 on 5 matching bases. The ends were cut back, 5 bases at V and 0 bases at J, with 8 bases in the middle. Germline lookup yields CDR1 KGHSH and CDR2 LQKENI. This CDR3 spans 14 amino acids. The CDR3 nucleotides are TGTGCCAGCTCAGCAGGGCTTAGCAATCAGCCCCAGCATTTT. This codes for CASSAGLSNQPQHF.

This chain links TRBV30 with TRBJ1-1, with TRBD1 identical over 7 bases. The CDR3 length is 12 residues. The V gene end was trimmed by 8 bases and the J gene end by 3 bases; junction bases not matched to a gene: 6. The germline V gene encodes CDR1 GTSNPN and CDR2 SVGIG (reference sequence). CDR3 DNA: TGTGCCGGCAGACAGGGCGACACTGAAGCTTTCTTT. Translation gives CAGRQGDTEAFF.

The CDR3 spells CAWSVSGATDTQYF. In nucleotides, the CDR3 is TGTGCCTGGAGTGTATCAGGGGCCACAGATACGCAGTATTTT. V gene TRBV30 combines with J gene TRBJ2-3; D is possibly TRBD1 (6 bases). This CDR3 has 14 residues. Trimming took 0 bases from V and 2 from J, leaving 9 bases between them. Germline V CDR1 and CDR2: GTSNPN, SVGIG (reference sequence).

The chain has TRBV7-6 and TRBJ2-5; TRBD1 matches at 7 bases. From germline, CDR1 is SGHVS and CDR2 FNYEAQ. This CDR3 region has 17 residues. V shed 3 bases and J 3 bases; nucleotides not matched to a gene: 13. CDR3 loop: CASSFSLIRDSKETQYF. CDR3 sequence (DNA): TGTGCCAGCAGCTTTAGTTTGATCCGGGACAGTAAAGAGACCCAGTACTTC.

This clone came up a few times. The chain has TRBV19 and TRBJ1-1; TRBD1 matches at 8 bases. The V gene's germline CDR1 is LNHDA and CDR2 SQIVND (reference sequence). The CDR3 is 12 residues long. With 5 bases clipped from V and 11 bases from J, the junction kept 7 bases outside the gene matches. CDR3 DNA: TGTGCCAGTAGTCCGACAGGGGACAGGGCTTTCTTT. Translating it yields CASSPTGDRAFF.

The chain links TRBV5-1 to TRBJ2-5; 14 bases are shared with TRBD2. Germline V CDR1 and CDR2: SGHRS, YFSETQ. V lost 0 bases, J lost 0 bases, and 7 bases stayed unmatched. This CDR3 region has 19 residues. The CDR3 region is CASSLGLAGGPGYQETQYF. The CDR3 DNA reads TGCGCCAGCAGCTTGGGACTAGCGGGAGGGCCGGGGTACCAAGAGACCCAGTACTTC.

The rearrangement uses TRBV19 and TRBJ1-1; a weak D match, TRBD1 (5 bases). This CDR3 contains 15 residues. CDR1 and CDR2 (germline): LNHDA, SQIVND (reference sequence). The ends were cut back, 2 bases at V and 5 bases at J, with 15 bases in the middle. The CDR3 DNA sequence: TGTGCCAGTAGTATAAGTTCGCCAGGGATTACTGAAGCTTTCTTT. It yields the protein CASSISSPGITEAFF.

The chain couples TRBV6-6 to TRBJ2-7, with TRBD2 matching 10 bases. With 2 bases clipped from V and 5 bases from J, the junction kept 9 bases outside the gene matches. The germline gives CDR1 MNHNY, CDR2 SVGAGI (reference sequence). The CDR3 runs to 16 residues. CDR3 loop: CASSYGWGLANHEQYF. CDR3 coding DNA: TGTGCCAGCAGTTACGGGTGGGGACTAGCGAACCACGAGCAGTACTTC.

This clone is a singleton in its sample. This chain links TRBV6-4 with TRBJ2-2; 7 nucleotides align to TRBD2. Germline values: CDR1 MRHNA, CDR2 SNTAGT. The CDR3 spans 14 residues. With 3 bases clipped from V and 5 bases from J, the junction kept 3 bases outside the gene matches. CDR3 in amino acids: CASSEGRETGELFF. DNA of the CDR3: TGTGCCAGCAGTGAGGGGCGGGAGACCGGGGAGCTGTTTTTT.

This clone was seen once. This rearrangement joins TRBV12-2 to TRBJ1-2; the D call of TRBD1 is as the table states it, not checked on the DNA. TRBV12-2 is recorded as a pseudogene. There are 17 residues in the CDR3. The CDR3: CASRGHQAPRKTYGYTF. CDR3 sequence (DNA): TGTGCAAGTCGCGGACATCAGGCTCCACGAAAGACCTATGGCTACACCTTC.

The chain carries TRBV7-2 and TRBJ1-5; tentatively, D is TRBD1 (6 bases). There are 19 residues in the CDR3. The germline gives CDR1 SGHTA, CDR2 FQGNSA. The ends were cut back, 1 base at V and 6 bases at J, with 25 bases in the middle. In DNA, the CDR3 is TGTGCCAGCAGCTTAGATAGTGGGGCTTTGAGCAGGGGAGGTCAGCCCCAGCATTTT. Translated, it gives CASSLDSGALSRGGQPQHF.